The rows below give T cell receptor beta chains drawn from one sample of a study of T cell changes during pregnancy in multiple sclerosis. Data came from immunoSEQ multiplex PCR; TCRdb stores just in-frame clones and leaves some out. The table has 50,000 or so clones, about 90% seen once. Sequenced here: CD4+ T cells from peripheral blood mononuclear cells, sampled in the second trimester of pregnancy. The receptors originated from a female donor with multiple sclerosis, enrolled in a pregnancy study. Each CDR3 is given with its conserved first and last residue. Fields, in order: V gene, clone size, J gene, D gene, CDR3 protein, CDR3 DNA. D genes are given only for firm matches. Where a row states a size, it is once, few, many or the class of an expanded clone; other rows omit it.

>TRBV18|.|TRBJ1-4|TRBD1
CASSGPGTGVSTNEKLFF
TGTGCCAGCTCAGGACCCGGGACAGGGGTATCTACTAATGAAAAACTGTTTTTT
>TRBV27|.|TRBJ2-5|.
CASSLSEGGTQYF
TGTGCCAGCAGTTTATCCGAGGGAGGGACCCAGTACTTC
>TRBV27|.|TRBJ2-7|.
CASQRDRATREGYEQYF
TGTGCCAGCCAGCGGGACAGGGCGACGCGGGAGGGCTACGAGCAGTACTTC
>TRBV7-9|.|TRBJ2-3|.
CASSQSTDTQYF
TGTGCCAGCAGCCAGTCCACAGATACGCAGTATTTT
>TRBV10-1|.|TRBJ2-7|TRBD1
CASSENRDRSYEQYF
TGCGCCAGCAGTGAGAACCGGGACAGGTCCTACGAGCAGTACTTC
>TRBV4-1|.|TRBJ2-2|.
CASSQLAANTGELFF
TGCGCCAGCAGCCAACTTGCGGCGAACACCGGGGAGCTGTTTTTT
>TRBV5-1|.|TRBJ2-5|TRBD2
CASSLSGGIEETQYF
TGCGCCAGCAGCTTGAGCGGGGGAATCGAAGAGACCCAGTACTTC
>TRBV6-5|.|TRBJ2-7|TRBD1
CASSEDRGTYEQYF
TGTGCCAGCTCTGAGGACAGGGGTACCTACGAGCAGTACTTC
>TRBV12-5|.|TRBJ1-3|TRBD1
CASGQRQGSNTIYF
TGTGCTAGTGGCCAGAGACAGGGTAGCAACACCATATATTTT
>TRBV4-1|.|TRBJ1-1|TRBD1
CASSPPRDRGRRNTEAFF
TGCGCCAGCAGCCCCCCCAGGGACAGGGGAAGACGGAACACTGAAGCTTTCTTT
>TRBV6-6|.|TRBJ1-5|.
CASSSTGISNQPQHF
TGTGCCAGCAGTAGCACAGGGATAAGCAATCAGCCCCAGCATTTT
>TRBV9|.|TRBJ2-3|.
CASSVSQVYTDTQYF
TGTGCCAGCAGCGTAAGTCAGGTGTACACAGATACGCAGTATTTT
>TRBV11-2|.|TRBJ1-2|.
CASSAAGRRYGYTF
TGTGCCAGCAGCGCGGCGGGCCGGCGATATGGCTACACCTTC
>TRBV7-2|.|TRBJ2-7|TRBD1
CASARRGPPYEQYF
TGTGCCAGCGCTCGCAGGGGGCCCCCCTACGAGCAGTACTTC
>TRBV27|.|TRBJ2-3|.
CASSSMGLLGTDTQYF
TGTGCCAGCAGTTCCATGGGGCTATTGGGCACAGATACGCAGTATTTT
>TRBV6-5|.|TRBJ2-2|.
CASNRGTKNTGELFF
TGTGCCAGCAATAGGGGGACTAAGAACACCGGGGAGCTGTTTTTT
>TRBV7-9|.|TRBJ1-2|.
CASSSNDRMNYGYTF
TGTGCCAGCAGCTCCAACGACAGAATGAACTATGGCTACACCTTC
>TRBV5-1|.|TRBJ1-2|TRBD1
CASSQGTGGGYTF
TGCGCCAGCAGCCAAGGGACAGGGGGTGGCTACACCTTC
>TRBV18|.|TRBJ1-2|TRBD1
CASSPKEGARDGYTF
TGTGCCAGCTCACCAAAGGAGGGGGCAAGGGATGGCTACACCTTC
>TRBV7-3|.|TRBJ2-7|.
CASSLEGDYEQYF
TGTGCCAGCAGCTTAGAGGGTGACTACGAGCAGTACTTC
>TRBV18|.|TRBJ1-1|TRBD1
CASSLRQGPTEAFF
TGTGCCAGCTCCCTCAGACAGGGCCCCACTGAAGCTTTCTTT
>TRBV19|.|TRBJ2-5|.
CARERQETQYF
TGTGCCAGGGAGAGGCAAGAGACCCAGTACTTC
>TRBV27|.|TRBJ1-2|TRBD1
CASSLSGQGGYTF
TGTGCCAGCAGTTTATCGGGACAGGGAGGCTACACCTTC
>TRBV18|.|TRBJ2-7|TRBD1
CASSPTGTGTYEQYF
TGTGCCAGCTCACCTACCGGGACAGGGACCTACGAGCAGTACTTC
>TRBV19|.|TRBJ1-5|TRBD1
CASTLTGVSNQPQHF
TGTGCCAGTACCCTGACAGGGGTTAGCAATCAGCCCCAGCATTTT
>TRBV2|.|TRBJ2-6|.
CASRIGGRNSGANVLTF
TGTGCCAGCAGGATAGGGGGTAGAAACTCTGGGGCCAACGTCCTGACTTTC
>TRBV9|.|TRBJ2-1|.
CASSVDRAVYNEQFF
TGTGCCAGCAGCGTAGATCGAGCGGTCTACAATGAGCAGTTCTTC
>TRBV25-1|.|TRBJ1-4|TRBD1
CASSGRQGEGEKLFF
TGTGCCAGCAGTGGCCGACAGGGTGAAGGTGAAAAACTGTTTTTT
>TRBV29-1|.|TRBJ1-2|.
CSSESGFGYTF
TGCAGCTCTGAATCGGGTTTTGGCTACACCTTC
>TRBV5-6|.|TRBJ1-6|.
CASSLRPGSYNSPLHF
TGTGCCAGCAGCTTGAGGCCGGGATCCTATAATTCACCCCTCCACTTT
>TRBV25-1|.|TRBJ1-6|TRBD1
CASSYTGGASPLHF
TGTGCCAGCAGTTATACAGGGGGGGCTTCACCCCTCCACTTT
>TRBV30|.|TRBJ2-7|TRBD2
CAWLAGRNEQYF
TGTGCCTGGCTAGCGGGGCGTAATGAGCAGTACTTC
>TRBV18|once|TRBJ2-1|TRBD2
CASSTLSGGYSYNEQFF
TGTGCCAGCTCCACCCTTAGCGGGGGGTATTCCTACAATGAGCAGTTCTTC
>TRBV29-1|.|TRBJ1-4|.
CSVAGGQRNEKLFF
TGCAGCGTCGCTGGAGGACAGCGTAATGAAAAACTGTTTTTT
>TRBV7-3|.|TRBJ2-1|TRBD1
CASSLRGQDLYSYNEQFF
TGTGCCAGCAGCTTACGGGGACAGGATCTCTACTCCTACAATGAGCAGTTCTTC
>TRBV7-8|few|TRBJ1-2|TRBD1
CASRFQPGQGWNGYTF
TGTGCCAGCAGATTCCAACCGGGACAGGGGTGGAATGGCTACACCTTC
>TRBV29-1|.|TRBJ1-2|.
CSVGSGSGGYTF
TGCAGCGTCGGATCGGGAAGCGGGGGCTACACCTTC
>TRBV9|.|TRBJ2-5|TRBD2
CASSLGGGQETQYF
TGTGCCAGCAGCCTCGGGGGGGGCCAGGAGACCCAGTACTTC
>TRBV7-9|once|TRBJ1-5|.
CASSYDSTNQPQHF
TGTGCCAGCAGCTATGACAGCACCAATCAGCCCCAGCATTTT
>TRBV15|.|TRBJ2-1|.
CATSRIRIQGNEQFF
TGTGCCACCAGCAGAATCAGGATTCAGGGCAATGAGCAGTTCTTC
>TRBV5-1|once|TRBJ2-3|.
CASSLTGWGDTQYF
TGCGCCAGCAGCTTGACAGGCTGGGGAGATACGCAGTATTTT
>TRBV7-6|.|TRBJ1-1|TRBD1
CASSSTGTGNTEAFF
TGTGCCAGCAGCTCCACCGGGACAGGTAACACTGAAGCTTTCTTT
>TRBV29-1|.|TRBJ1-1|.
CSVEDLVGGRAFF
TGCAGCGTTGAAGATCTGGTCGGAGGGAGGGCTTTCTTT
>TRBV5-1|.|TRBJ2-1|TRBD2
CASSPGLAGPPRGEQFF
TGCGCCAGCAGCCCAGGACTAGCGGGGCCCCCCCGGGGTGAGCAGTTCTTC
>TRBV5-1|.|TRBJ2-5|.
CASRTSGKTPETQYF
TGCGCCAGCAGGACCTCCGGGAAGACGCCAGAGACCCAGTACTTC
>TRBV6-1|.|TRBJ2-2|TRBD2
CASSEPGGRTGELFF
TGTGCCAGCAGTGAACCGGGGGGTCGCACCGGGGAGCTGTTTTTT